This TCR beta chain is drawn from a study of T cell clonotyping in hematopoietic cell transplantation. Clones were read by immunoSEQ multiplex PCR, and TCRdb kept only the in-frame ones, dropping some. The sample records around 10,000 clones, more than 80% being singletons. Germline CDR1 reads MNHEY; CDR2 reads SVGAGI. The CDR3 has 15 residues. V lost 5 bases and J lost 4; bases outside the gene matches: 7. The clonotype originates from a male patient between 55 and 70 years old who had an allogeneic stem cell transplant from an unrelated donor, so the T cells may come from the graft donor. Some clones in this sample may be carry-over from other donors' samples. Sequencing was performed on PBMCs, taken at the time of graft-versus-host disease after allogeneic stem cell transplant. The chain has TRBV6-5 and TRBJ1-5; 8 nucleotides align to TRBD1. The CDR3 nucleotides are TGTGCCAGCAGTCTCGACAGGGGCAGAAATCAGCCCCAGCATTTT. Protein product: CASSLDRGRNQPQHF.